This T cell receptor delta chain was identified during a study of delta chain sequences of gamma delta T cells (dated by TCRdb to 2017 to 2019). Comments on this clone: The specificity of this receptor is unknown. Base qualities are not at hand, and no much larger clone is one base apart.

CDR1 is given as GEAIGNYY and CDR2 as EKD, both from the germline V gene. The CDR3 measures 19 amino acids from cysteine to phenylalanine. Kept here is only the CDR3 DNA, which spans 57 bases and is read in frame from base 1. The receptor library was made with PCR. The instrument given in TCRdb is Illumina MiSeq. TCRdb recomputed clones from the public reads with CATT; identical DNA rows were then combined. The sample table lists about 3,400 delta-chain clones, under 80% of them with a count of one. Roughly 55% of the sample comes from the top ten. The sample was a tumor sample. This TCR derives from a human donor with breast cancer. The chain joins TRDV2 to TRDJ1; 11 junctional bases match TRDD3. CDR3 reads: CAGDHHDNMGDTRTDKLIF. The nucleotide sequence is TGTGCAGGTGACCACCACGATAACATGGGGGATACGCGAACCGATAAACTCATCTTT.